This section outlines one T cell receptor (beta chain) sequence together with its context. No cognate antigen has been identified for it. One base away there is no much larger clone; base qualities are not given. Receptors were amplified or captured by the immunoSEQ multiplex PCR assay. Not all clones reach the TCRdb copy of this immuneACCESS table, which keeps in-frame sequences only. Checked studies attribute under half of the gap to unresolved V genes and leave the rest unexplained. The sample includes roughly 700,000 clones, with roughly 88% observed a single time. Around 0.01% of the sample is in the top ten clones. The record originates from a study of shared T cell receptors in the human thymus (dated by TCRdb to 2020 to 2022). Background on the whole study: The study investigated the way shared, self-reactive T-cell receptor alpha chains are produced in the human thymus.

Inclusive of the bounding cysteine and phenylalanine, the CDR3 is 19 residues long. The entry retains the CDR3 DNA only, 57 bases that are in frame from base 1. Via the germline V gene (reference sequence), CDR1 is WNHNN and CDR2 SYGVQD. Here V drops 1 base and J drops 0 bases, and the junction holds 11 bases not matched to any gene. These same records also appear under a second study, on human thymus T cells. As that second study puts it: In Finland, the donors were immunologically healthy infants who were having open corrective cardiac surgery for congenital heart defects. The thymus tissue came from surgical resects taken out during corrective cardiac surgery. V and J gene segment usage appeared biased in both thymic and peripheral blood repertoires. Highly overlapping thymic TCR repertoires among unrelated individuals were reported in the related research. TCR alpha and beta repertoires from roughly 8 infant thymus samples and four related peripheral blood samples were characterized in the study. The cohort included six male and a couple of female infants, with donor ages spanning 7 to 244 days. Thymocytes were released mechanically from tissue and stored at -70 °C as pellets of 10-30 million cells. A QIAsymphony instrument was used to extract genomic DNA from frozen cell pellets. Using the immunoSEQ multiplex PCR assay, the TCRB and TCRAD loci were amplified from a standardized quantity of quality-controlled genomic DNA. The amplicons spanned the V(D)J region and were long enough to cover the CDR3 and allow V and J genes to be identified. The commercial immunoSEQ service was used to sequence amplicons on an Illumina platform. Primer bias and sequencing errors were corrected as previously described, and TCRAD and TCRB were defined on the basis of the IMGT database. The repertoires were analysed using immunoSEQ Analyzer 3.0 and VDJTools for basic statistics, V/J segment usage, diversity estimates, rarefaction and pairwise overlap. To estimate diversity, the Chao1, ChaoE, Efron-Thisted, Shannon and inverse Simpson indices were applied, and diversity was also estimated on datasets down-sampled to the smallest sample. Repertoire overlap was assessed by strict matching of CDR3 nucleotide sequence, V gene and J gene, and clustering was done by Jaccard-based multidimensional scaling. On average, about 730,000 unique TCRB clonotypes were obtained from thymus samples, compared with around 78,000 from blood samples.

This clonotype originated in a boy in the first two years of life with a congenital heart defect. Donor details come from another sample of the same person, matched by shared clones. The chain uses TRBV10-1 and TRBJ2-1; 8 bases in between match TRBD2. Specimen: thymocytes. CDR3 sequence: CASSEFDSGKQSSYNEQFF. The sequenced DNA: TGCGCCAGCAGTGAGTTTGATAGCGGGAAACAGTCCTCCTACAATGAGCAGTTCTTC.